The entry that follows covers one T cell receptor (beta chain) sequence. Its antigen is not identified. V was pared by 8 bases and J by 7 bases, with 6 bases of the junction left unmatched. From germline, CDR1 is MNHNS and CDR2 SASEGT. The CDR3 has 13 amino acids. The data derive from a study of vaccination and CD4 T cells after COVID-19. With the Oncomine TCR Beta short-read assay, DNA from cultured CD4+ T cells was sequenced. MiXCR, applied by TCRdb to the PCR reads, yields one record per CDR3 protein. The repertoire consists of over 3,500 distinct CDR3 sequences, with 21% occurring once and the leading ten covering about 49%. Findings and caveats of the study: Vaccine-specific clones numbering 304 of 307 showed spike mono-reactivity in convalescent patients. Among reactive clones from convalescent patients, a median about 90% appeared only post-vaccination.

The treatment: approximately nine-day PBMC culture with coronavirus spike peptide pools or control peptides (ViraFEST assay). J is TRBJ1-2 and V is TRBV6-1, with 11 bases that match TRBD1. This sequence was found in a human donor who had recovered from COVID-19. The sequenced sample was CD4+ T cells from blood, cultured in vitro, obtained after SARS-CoV-2 vaccination. CDR3 sequence (DNA): TGTGCCAGCTTCCGGGACAGGGGGTCTGGCTACACCTTC. Translated, it gives CASFRDRGSGYTF.